This TCR beta chain was identified during a study of lymphopenia after photon versus proton radiotherapy. Data came from immunoSEQ multiplex PCR; TCRdb stores just in-frame clones and leaves some out. The sample has 65,000 to 85,000 clones; 85% to 95% are singletons. Study conclusions and caveats: After the lymphocyte nadir, photon-treated repertoires showed oligoclonal expansion, especially of CD8+ Temra cells.

About this clone itself: Its target is unknown.

The germline V gene encodes CDR1 SGHDN and CDR2 FVKESK. Trimming stripped 0 bases from V and 3 bases from J, with 10 bases between. The CDR3 consists of 15 residues. This clonotype originated in a woman in her 40s with cholangiocarcinoma. The sequencing used peripheral blood, collected from a patient treated with photon-based radiotherapy. The chain uses TRBV14 and TRBJ2-3; the D call may be TRBD1 or TRBD2 (5 bases each). For the CDR3, the DNA is TGTGCCAGCAGCCAAGAGGGACGATATACAGATACGCAGTATTTT. Protein sequence: CASSQEGRYTDTQYF.